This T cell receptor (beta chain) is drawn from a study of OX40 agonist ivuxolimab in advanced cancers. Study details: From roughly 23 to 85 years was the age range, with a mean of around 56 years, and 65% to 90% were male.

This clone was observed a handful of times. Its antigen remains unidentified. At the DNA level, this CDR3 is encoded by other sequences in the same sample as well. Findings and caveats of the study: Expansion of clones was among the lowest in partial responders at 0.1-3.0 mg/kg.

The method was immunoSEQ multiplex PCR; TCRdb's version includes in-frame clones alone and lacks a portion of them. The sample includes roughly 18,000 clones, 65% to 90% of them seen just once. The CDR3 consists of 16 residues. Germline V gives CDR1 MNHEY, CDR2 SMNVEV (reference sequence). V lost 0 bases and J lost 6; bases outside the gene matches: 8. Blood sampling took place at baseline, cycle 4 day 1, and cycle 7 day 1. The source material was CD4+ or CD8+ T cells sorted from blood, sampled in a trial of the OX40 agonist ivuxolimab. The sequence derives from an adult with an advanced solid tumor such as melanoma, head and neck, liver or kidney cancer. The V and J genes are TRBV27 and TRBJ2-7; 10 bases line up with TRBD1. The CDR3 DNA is TGTGCCAGCAGTTTATCCACGACAGGGGGCGGTTCCGAGCAGTACTTC. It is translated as CASSLSTTGGGSEQYF.